Following are 10 T cell receptor beta chains from one sample sequenced in a study of T cells in Graves' hyperthyroidism and ophthalmopathy. Amplified TCR beta CDR3 regions came from RNA transcripts. The HTBI set primed first-round TCR CDR3 RT-PCR. One entry per CDR3 protein results from TCRdb running MiXCR on the multiplex PCR reads. Of more than 300,000 distinct CDR3 sequences listed, about 17% are singletons. What was sequenced was blood. The receptors originated from a woman aged 25-40 years with Graves' hyperthyroidism that later progressed to Graves' ophthalmopathy.

The rearrangement links TRBV20-1 to TRBJ2-1; 10 bases are a match to TRBD2. J lost 1 base, V lost 0 bases, and 12 bases had no gene match. Germline V CDR1 and CDR2: DFQATT, SNEGSKA (reference sequence). The CDR3 spans 19 residues. DNA of the CDR3: TGCAGTGCTAGAGATCTCCTAGCGGGAGAAATTAGGTCCTACAATGAGCAGTTCTTC. This encodes CSARDLLAGEIRSYNEQFF.

Notes on this clonotype: Since no conserved phenylalanine or tryptophan closes the CDR3, a read error is the likely cause. The chain joins TRBV27 to TRBJ2-7; D possibly uses TRBD1 or TRBD2 (5 bases each). CDR3 length: 13 residues. Germline V gene data show CDR1 as MNHEY and CDR2 as SMNVEV (reference sequence). V was shortened by 3 bases and J by 2 bases, with 8 bases between the two germline ends. The CDR3 here is CASSLGVPYEQYL. DNA for the CDR3: TGTGCCAGCAGTTTGGGGGTCCCCTACGAGCAGTACTTG.

This rearrangement joins TRBV30 to TRBJ1-2, with 11 bases identical to TRBD1. Germline trimming cut 5 bases from V and 7 bases from J; bases unmatched to any gene: 12. Germline-derived CDR1 and CDR2 are GTSNPN and SVGIG (reference sequence). The CDR3 is made up of 15 amino acids. Here the CDR3 DNA reads TGTGCCTGGCTAACCAGGACAGGGGGCCTTCTTGGCTACACCTTC. Residues: CAWLTRTGGLLGYTF.

This clonotype showed up many times. The V gene is TRBV15, the J gene TRBJ1-4, with no clear D. V was trimmed by 4 bases and J by 8 bases, leaving 14 bases between them. Germline CDR1 LNHNV, CDR2 YYDKDF (reference sequence). The CDR3 covers 14 residues. The CDR3: CATSTGREDEKLFF. The DNA for the CDR3 is TGTGCCACCAGCACGGGGAGGGAGGACGAAAAACTGTTTTTT.

The sample holds many counts of this clonotype. This sequence joins TRBV11-2 and TRBJ2-7; maybe TRBD1 (6 bases). CDR3 length: 15 amino acids. The germline gives CDR1 SGHAT, CDR2 FQNNGV. V lost 1 base, J lost 2 bases, and 12 bases lay in between. The CDR3: CASSLVTGYTYEQYF. The CDR3 DNA is TGTGCCAGCAGCTTAGTAACAGGGTACACCTACGAGCAGTACTTC.

This clonotype turned up a few times. The chain recombines TRBV4-1 with TRBJ2-7; 9 nucleotides align to TRBD1. There are 15 residues in the CDR3. After removal of 4 bases from V and 1 base from J, the junction contained 5 bases not matched to a gene. Germline lookup yields CDR1 MGHRA and CDR2 YSYEKL. The DNA for the CDR3 is TGCGCCAGCAGCCCAGGTGGACAGGGGTCCTACGAGCAGTACTTC. Encoded protein: CASSPGGQGSYEQYF.

This clonotype came up a few times. V gene TRBV4-2 combines with J gene TRBJ2-1; 9 bases match TRBD1. CDR1 and CDR2 from the germline V gene are LGHNA and YNFKEQ. The V gene end was trimmed by 3 bases and the J gene end by 5 bases; junction bases not matched to a gene: 11. The CDR3 extends over 17 amino acids. The CDR3 reads CASSQDLTGGANNEQFF. CDR3 in DNA: TGTGCCAGCAGCCAGGATCTCACAGGGGGCGCAAACAATGAGCAGTTCTTC.

The table lists this clonotype with many counts. The chain employs TRBV28 and TRBJ2-7; D call uncertain. The CDR3 contains 12 residues. Germline V gene lookup returns CDR1 MDHEN and CDR2 SYDVKM. V lost 4 bases and J lost 1, with 5 bases in between. CDR3 sequence reads: CASSYQSYEQYF. The CDR3 DNA reads TGTGCCAGCAGTTACCAATCCTACGAGCAGTACTTC.

This clonotype was detected only a few times. This chain uses TRBV4-2 with TRBJ1-1; D gene uncertain. Germline CDR1 LGHNA, CDR2 YNFKEQ. Between the trimmed V and J ends, which lost 3 bases and 5 bases, there was a span of 10 bases. The CDR3 runs to 13 residues. For the CDR3, the DNA is TGTGCCAGCAGCCAGAGGCTCGGGACTGAAGCTTTCTTT. This sequence encodes CASSQRLGTEAFF.

The V and J genes are TRBV6-2 or TRBV6-3 and TRBJ2-5; TRBD2 matches 7 bases. The length of the CDR3 is 14 residues. V gave up 2 bases and J gave up 5 bases; unmatched junction bases: 5. Germline CDR1 and CDR2: MNHEY and SVGEGT. The CDR3 reads CASSYTGEGETQYF. CDR3 nucleotide sequence: TGTGCCAGCAGTTACACGGGGGAGGGCGAGACCCAGTACTTC.